This T cell receptor beta chain appears in the sequencing data of a study of blood T cells in healthy people across ages. Findings and limits, study-wide: Among long-lived donors, naive CD4+ cells were more numerous and diversity higher than in aged donors. There was a strong correlation between TCR beta diversity and naive T cell percentage.

Alongside a J-beta primer mix, a sample-barcoded 5' primer served in a second PCR lasting roughly 7 to 12 cycles. Via MiXCR, TCRdb re-called the 5' RACE reads, giving one row per CDR3 protein. The data contain roughly 720,000 distinct CDR3 sequences, about 55% of them singletons. Points on this clonotype: Its specificity is not known.

The CDR3 runs 14 residues. V lost 10 bases, J lost 0 bases, and 6 bases stayed unmatched. Per germline, CDR1 ENHRY and CDR2 SYGVKD. This TCR came from a man older than 75 in good health. Sequencing was carried out using blood. The chain recombines TRBV10-3 with TRBJ1-5; 7 bases map to TRBD1. The CDR3 protein is CATTQGDSNQPQHF. In nucleotides, the CDR3 is TGTGCCACTACTCAGGGGGATAGCAATCAGCCCCAGCATTTT.